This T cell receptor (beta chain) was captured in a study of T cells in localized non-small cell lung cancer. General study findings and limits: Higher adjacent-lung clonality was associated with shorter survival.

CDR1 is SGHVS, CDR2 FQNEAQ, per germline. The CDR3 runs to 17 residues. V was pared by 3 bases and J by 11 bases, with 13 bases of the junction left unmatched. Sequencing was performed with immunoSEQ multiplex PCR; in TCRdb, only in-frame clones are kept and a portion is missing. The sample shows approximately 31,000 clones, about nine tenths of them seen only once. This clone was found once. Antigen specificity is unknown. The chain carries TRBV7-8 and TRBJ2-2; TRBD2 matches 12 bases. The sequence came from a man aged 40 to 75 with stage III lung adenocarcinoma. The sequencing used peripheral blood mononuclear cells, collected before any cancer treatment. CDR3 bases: TGTGCCAGCAGCTTCCAATCTAGCGGGGGGGTCTCCCTCGAGCTGTTTTTT. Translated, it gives CASSFQSSGGVSLELFF.